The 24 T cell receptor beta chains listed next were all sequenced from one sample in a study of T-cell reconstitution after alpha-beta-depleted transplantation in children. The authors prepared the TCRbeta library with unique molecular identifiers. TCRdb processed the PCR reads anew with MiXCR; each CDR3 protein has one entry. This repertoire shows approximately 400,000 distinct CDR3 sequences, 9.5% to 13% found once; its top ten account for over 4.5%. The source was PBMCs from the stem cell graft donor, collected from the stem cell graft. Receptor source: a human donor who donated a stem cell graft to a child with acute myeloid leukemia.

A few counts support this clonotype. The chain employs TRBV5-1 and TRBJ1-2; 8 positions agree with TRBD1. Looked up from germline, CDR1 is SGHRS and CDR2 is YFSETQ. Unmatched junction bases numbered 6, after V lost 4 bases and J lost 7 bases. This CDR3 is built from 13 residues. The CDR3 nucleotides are TGCGCCAGCAGCGCGACAGGGGCAGGTGGCTACACCTTC. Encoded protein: CASSATGAGGYTF.

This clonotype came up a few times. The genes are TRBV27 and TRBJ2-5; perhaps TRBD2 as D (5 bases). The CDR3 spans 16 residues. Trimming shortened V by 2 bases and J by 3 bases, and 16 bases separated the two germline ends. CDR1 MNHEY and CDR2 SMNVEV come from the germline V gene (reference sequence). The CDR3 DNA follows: TGTGCCAGCAGTTTAAGGCCCTATCTCGGGAAAGAGACCCAGTACTTC. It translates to CASSLRPYLGKETQYF.

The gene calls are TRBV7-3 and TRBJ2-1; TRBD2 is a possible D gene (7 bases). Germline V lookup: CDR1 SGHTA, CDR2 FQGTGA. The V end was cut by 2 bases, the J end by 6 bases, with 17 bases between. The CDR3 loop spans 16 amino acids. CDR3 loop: CASSLLPAGEGNEQFF. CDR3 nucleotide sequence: TGTGCCAGCAGCTTACTCCCGGCAGGGGAGGGCAATGAGCAGTTCTTC.

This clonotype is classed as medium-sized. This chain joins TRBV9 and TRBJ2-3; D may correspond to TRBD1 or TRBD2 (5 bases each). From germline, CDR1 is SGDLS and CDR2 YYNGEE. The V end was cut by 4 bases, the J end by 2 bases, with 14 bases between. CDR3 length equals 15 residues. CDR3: CASSIVGEITDTQYF. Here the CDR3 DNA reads TGTGCCAGCAGCATTGTAGGGGAGATCACAGATACGCAGTATTTT.

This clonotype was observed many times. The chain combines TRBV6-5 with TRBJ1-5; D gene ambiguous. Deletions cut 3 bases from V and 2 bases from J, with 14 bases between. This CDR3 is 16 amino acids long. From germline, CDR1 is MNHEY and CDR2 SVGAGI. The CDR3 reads CASSYSGVGGNQPQHF. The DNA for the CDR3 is TGTGCCAGCAGTTATTCTGGTGTTGGAGGCAATCAGCCCCAGCATTTT.

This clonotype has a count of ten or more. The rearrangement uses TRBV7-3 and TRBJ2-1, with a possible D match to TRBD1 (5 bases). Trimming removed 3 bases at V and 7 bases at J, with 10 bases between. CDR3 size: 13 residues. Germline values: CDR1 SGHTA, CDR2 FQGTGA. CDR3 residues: CASSLGLVNEQFF. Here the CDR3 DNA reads TGTGCCAGCAGCTTGGGGCTAGTAAATGAGCAGTTCTTC.

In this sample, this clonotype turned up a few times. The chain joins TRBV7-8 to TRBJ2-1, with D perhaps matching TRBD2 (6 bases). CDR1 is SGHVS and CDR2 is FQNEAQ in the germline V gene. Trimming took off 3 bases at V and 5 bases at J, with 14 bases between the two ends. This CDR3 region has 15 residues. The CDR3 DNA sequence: TGTGCCAGCAGCTTCCCGGACTACCCACACAATGAGCAGTTCTTC. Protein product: CASSFPDYPHNEQFF. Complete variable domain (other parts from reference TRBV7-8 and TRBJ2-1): GAGVSQSPRYKVAKRGQDVALRCDPISGHVSLFWYQQALGQGPEFLTYFQNEAQLDKSGLPSDRFFAERPEGSVSTLKIQRTQQEDSAVYLCASSFPDYPHNEQFFGPGTRLTVL.

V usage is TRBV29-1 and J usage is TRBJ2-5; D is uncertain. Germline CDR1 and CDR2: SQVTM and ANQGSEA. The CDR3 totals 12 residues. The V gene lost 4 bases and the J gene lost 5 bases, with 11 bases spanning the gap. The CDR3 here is CSVVGLRETQYF. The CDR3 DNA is TGCAGCGTTGTGGGCCTTCGGGAGACCCAGTACTTC.

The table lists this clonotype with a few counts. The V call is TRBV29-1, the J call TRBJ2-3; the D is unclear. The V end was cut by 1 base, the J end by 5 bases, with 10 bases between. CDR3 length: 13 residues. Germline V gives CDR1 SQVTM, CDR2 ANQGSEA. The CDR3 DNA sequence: TGCAGCGTTGAAGCCCCTGGGCGAGATACGCAGTATTTT. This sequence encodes CSVEAPGRDTQYF.

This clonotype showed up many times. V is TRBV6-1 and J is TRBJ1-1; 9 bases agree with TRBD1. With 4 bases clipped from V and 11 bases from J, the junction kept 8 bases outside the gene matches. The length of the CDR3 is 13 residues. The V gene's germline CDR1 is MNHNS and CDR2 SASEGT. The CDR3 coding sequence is TGTGCCAGCAGTGCCCGGGACAGGGATTTGGCTTTCTTT. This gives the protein CASSARDRDLAFF.

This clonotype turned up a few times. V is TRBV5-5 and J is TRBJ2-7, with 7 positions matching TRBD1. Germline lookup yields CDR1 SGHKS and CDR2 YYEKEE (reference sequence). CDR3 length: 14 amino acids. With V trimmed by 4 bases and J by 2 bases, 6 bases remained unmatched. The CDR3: CASSLLGQTYEQYV. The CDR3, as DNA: TGTGCCAGCAGCCTGCTGGGACAGACCTACGAGCAGTACGTC.

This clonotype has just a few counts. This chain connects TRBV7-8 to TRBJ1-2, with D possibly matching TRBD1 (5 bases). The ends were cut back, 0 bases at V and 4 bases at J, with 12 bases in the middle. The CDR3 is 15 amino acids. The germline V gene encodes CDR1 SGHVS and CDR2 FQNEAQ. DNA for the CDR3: TGTGCCAGCAGCTTAGCGCTAGGGGAGGGCTATGGCTACACCTTC. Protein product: CASSLALGEGYGYTF.

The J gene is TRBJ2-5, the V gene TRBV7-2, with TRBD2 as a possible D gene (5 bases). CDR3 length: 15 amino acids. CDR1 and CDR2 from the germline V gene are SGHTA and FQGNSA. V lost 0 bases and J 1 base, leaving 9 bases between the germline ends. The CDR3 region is CASSLAASTQETQYF. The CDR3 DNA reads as TGTGCCAGCAGCTTAGCAGCTAGCACCCAAGAGACCCAGTACTTC.

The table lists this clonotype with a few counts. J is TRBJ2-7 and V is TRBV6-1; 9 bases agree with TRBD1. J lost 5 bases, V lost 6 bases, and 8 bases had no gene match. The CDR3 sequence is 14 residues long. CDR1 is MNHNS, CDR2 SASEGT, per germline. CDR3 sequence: CASSRGQGRNEQYV. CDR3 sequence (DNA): TGTGCCAGCAGCCGCGGACAGGGGCGGAACGAGCAGTACGTC.

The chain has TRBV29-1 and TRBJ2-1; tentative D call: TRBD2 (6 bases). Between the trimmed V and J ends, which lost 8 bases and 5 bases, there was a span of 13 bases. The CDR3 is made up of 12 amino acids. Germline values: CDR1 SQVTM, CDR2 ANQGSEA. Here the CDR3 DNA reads TGCAGCTCCCGCGGGACCGACAATGAGCAGTTCTTC. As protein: CSSRGTDNEQFF.

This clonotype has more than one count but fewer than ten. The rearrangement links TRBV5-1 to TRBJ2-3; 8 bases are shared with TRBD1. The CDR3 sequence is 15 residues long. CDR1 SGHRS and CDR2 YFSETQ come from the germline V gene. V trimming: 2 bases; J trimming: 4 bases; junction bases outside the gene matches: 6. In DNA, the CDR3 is TGCGCCAGCAGCTTACGACAGGGGACCCCAGATACGCAGTATTTT. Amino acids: CASSLRQGTPDTQYF.

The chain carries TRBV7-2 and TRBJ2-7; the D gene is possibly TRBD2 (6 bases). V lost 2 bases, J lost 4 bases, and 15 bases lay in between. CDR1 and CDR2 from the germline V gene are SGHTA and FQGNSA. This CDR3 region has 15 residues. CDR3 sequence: CASSLSGSGTYEQYF. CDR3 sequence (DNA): TGTGCCAGCAGCTTATCGGGTAGCGGAACTTACGAGCAGTACTTC.

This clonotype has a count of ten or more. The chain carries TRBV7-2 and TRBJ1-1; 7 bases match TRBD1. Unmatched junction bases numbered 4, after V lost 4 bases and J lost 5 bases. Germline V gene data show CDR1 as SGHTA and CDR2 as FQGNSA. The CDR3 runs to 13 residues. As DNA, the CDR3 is TGTGCCAGCAGCTCGACAGGGAGGACTGAAGCTTTCTTT. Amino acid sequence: CASSSTGRTEAFF.

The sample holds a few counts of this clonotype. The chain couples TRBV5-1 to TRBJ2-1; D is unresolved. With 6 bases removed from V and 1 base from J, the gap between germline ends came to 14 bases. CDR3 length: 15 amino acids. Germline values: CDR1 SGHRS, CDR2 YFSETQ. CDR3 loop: CASTVGWGSYNEQFF. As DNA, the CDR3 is TGCGCCAGCACGGTTGGTTGGGGATCCTACAATGAGCAGTTCTTC.

The DNA for the CDR3 is TGTGCCAGCAGCAAGCGGGAGGGCCCGAATGAGCAGTTCTTC. Protein sequence: CASSKREGPNEQFF. The chain is built from TRBV11-2 and TRBJ2-1; 10 nucleotides match TRBD2. The CDR3 is 14 amino acids. V lost 5 bases, J lost 7 bases, and 5 bases stayed unmatched. Germline V gene lookup returns CDR1 SGHAT and CDR2 FQNNGV.

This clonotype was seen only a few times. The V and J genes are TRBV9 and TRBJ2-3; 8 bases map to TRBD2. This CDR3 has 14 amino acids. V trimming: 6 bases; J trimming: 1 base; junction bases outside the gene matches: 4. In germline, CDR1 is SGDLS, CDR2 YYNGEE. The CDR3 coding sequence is TGTGCCAGCAACCGAGCGGGGGGCACAGATACGCAGTATTTT. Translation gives CASNRAGGTDTQYF.

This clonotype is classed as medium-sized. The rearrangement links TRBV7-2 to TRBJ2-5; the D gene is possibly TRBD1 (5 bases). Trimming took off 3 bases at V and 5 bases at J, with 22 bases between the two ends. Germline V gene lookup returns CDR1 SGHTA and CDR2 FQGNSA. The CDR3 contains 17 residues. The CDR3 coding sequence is TGTGCCAGCAGCTTTAATTCTGTTGTTGGGGCTGGGGAGACCCAGTACTTC. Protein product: CASSFNSVVGAGETQYF.

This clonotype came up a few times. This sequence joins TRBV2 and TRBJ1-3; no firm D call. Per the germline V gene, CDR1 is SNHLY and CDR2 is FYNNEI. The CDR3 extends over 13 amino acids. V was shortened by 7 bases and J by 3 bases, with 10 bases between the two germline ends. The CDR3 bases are TGTGCCAGCACGCCCCGGGTTGGAAACACCATATATTTT. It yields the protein CASTPRVGNTIYF.

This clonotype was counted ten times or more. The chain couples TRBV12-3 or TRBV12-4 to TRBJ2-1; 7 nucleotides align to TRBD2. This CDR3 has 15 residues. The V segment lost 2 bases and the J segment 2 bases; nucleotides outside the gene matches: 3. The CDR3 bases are TGTGCCAGCAGTTTACAAGGGAGGGCCTACAATGAGCAGTTCTTC. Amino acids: CASSLQGRAYNEQFF.